This entry is about one T cell receptor (beta chain). Its matching antigen is unknown. These data originate in a study of cytomegalovirus exposure and HLA in healthy donors. Turning to the study itself: When 350 to 500 donors were genotyped, about 80% of them were found to fall in the Caucasian-associated ancestry cluster. Study results and limitations: Certain sequence variants were highly shared and formed a cluster, and this cluster was likely a sequencing artifact. Later work showed greater clonal expansion in HLA-associated TCR beta chains than in equally common others.

The V gene lost 8 bases and the J gene lost 3 bases, with 10 bases spanning the gap. The CDR3 is made up of 12 amino acids. Germline values: CDR1 LGHNA, CDR2 YNFKEQ. PCR employed 60 Vbeta and 13 Jbeta primers. Clones were read by immunoSEQ multiplex PCR, and TCRdb kept only the in-frame ones, dropping some. The sample lists about 180,000 clones; 60% to 80% were seen once. This chain joins TRBV4-2 and TRBJ1-2; weak D call: TRBD1 (5 bases). What was sequenced was PBMCs. The clonotype originates from a man in his sixties in good health and CMV-seronegative. The DNA of the CDR3 is TGTGCCAGCGGTCAGGGTGACTATGGCTACACCTTC. This gives the protein CASGQGDYGYTF.